The 18 T cell receptor beta chains given below trace back to one sample, sequenced in a study of cytomegalovirus exposure and HLA in healthy donors. The PCR used 60 Vbeta and 13 Jbeta primers. Only in-frame clones appear in the TCRdb table, and some are missing; sequencing was by immunoSEQ multiplex PCR. This table has 150,000 to 200,000 clones, approximately 84% appearing once. The sample was PBMCs. The receptors derive from a female donor in good health and CMV-seronegative.

The genes are TRBV19 and TRBJ2-7; D unclear. This CDR3 region has 13 residues. V lost 5 bases and J lost 1, with 9 bases in between. Germline CDR1 is LNHDA and CDR2 is SQIVND (reference sequence). The DNA for the CDR3 is TGTGCCAGTAGTCAAGTACGGTCCTACGAGCAGTACTTC. As protein: CASSQVRSYEQYF.

The V and J genes are TRBV5-1 and TRBJ2-5, with 7 bases matching TRBD1. The CDR3 loop spans 14 amino acids. After removal of 4 bases from V and 4 bases from J, the junction contained 7 bases not matched to a gene. The germline gives CDR1 SGHRS, CDR2 YFSETQ. CDR3 coding DNA: TGCGCCAGCAGCGTGGACAGGCAAGGAGAGACCCAGTACTTC. It specifies CASSVDRQGETQYF.

This clone was picked up a small number of times. The chain links TRBV15 to TRBJ1-2, with 9 bases fitting TRBD1. The CDR3 is made up of 16 amino acids. Germline V gene lookup returns CDR1 LNHNV and CDR2 YYDKDF (reference sequence). V shed 0 bases, J shed 4 bases, and the junction held 6 bases outside the gene matches. In DNA, the CDR3 is TGTGCCACCAGCAGAGATGGGACAGGGAGCGGCTATGGCTACACCTTC. Translating it yields CATSRDGTGSGYGYTF. Using reference TRBV15 and TRBJ1-2 for the parts outside the CDR3, the full variable domain is DAMVIQNPRYQVTQFGKPVTLSCSQTLNHNVMYWYQQKSSQAPKLLFHYYDKDFNNEADTPDNFQSRRPNTSFCFLDIRSPGLGDTAMYLCATSRDGTGSGYGYTFGSGTRLTVV.

The J gene is TRBJ2-1, the V gene TRBV27, with TRBD2 as a possible D gene (5 bases). In germline, CDR1 is MNHEY, CDR2 SMNVEV (reference sequence). The CDR3 has 14 residues. Trimming left V 4 bases short and J 3 bases short, with 10 bases between. CDR3 protein: CASSSPDYYNEQFF. CDR3 DNA: TGTGCCAGCAGTTCCCCCGACTACTACAATGAGCAGTTCTTC.

The rearrangement joins TRBV4-3 to TRBJ2-3; the D is unclear. Trimming pared 0 bases from V and 4 bases from J, leaving 14 bases between. The CDR3 loop spans 16 amino acids. Germline lookup yields CDR1 LGHNA and CDR2 YSLEER. The CDR3, as DNA: TGCGCCAGCAGCCAAGATCTGGCAGTGGGCTCAGATACGCAGTATTTT. Its translation: CASSQDLAVGSDTQYF.

V usage is TRBV10-3 and J usage is TRBJ2-1, with 7 bases identical to TRBD1. This CDR3 is built from 15 residues. Trimming at V came to 5 bases and at J to 8 bases, leaving 12 bases not matched to a gene. CDR1 is ENHRY and CDR2 is SYGVKD in the germline V gene. CDR3 in DNA: TGTGCCATCAGTACCGGGACAGTGGCCTGGGATGAGCAGTTCTTC. The encoded protein is CAISTGTVAWDEQFF.

The chain employs TRBV4-1 and TRBJ2-1; D might be TRBD2 (5 bases). From germline, CDR1 is MGHRA and CDR2 YSYEKL. V was pared by 1 base and J by 3 bases, with 10 bases between. This CDR3 has 15 residues. CDR3 DNA: TGCGCCAGCAGCCAAGTCGGCGGGTACTACAATGAGCAGTTCTTC. Its protein product is CASSQVGGYYNEQFF.

The chain employs TRBV7-9 and TRBJ1-5; D call uncertain. Germline loops: CDR1 SEHNR, CDR2 FQNEAQ (reference sequence). The CDR3 extends over 14 amino acids. The V end lost 1 base, the J end lost 3 bases, and 7 bases lay between the germline ends. CDR3 coding DNA: TGTGCCAGCAGCTTAGAGAGTTACAATCAGCCCCAGCATTTT. It translates to CASSLESYNQPQHF.

This clone was detected once. The chain links TRBV7-8 to TRBJ2-1, with TRBD2 matching 10 bases. CDR1 is SGHVS and CDR2 is FQNEAQ in the germline V gene. CDR3 size: 17 residues. V was clipped by 6 bases and J by 6 bases; unmatched bases: 14. CDR3 in DNA: TGTGCCAGCAGTTCAAAGGCTCGGACTAGCGGATTCAATGAGCAGTTCTTC. Translated: CASSSKARTSGFNEQFF.

V is TRBV27 and J is TRBJ2-1, with 12 bases identical to TRBD1. Germline V CDR1 and CDR2: MNHEY, SMNVEV (reference sequence). Trimming took 6 bases from V and 7 from J; bases not matched to a gene: 7. CDR3 length: 15 amino acids. The CDR3 protein is CASRGQGAGFNEQFF. CDR3 bases: TGTGCCAGCAGGGGACAGGGGGCAGGGTTTAATGAGCAGTTCTTC.

V and J are TRBV7-6 and TRBJ2-1; tentative D call: TRBD1 (6 bases). CDR3 length: 17 residues. V shed 3 bases and J shed 6 bases, with 21 bases lying between them. CDR1 and CDR2 (germline): SGHVS, FNYEAQ. The CDR3 loop is CASSLIPTSTGINEQFF. As DNA, the CDR3 is TGTGCCAGCAGCTTGATCCCAACCTCTACAGGGATCAATGAGCAGTTCTTC.

The chain joins TRBV5-1 to TRBJ1-4; TRBD1 might be the D (6 bases). The CDR3 spans 14 residues. The germline CDR1 and CDR2 sequences are SGHRS and YFSETQ. V lost 1 base and J lost 5, with 9 bases in between. For the CDR3, the DNA is TGCGCCAGCAGCTTGACAGGGATAAATGAAAAACTGTTTTTT. Its translation is CASSLTGINEKLFF.

This chain links TRBV9 with TRBJ2-3, with 10 bases matching TRBD2. V was clipped by 4 bases and J by 4 bases; unmatched bases: 3. The length of the CDR3 is 14 residues. Germline values: CDR1 SGDLS, CDR2 YYNGEE. The CDR3 is CASSNSGGADTQYF. The DNA for the CDR3 is TGTGCCAGCAGCAACAGCGGGGGGGCAGATACGCAGTATTTT. Filled out from reference TRBV9 and TRBJ2-3, the complete variable domain reads DSGVTQTPKHLITATGQRVTLRCSPRSGDLSVYWYQQSLDQGLQFLIQYYNGEERAKGNILERFSAQQFPDLHSELNLSSLELGDSALYFCASSNSGGADTQYFGPGTRLTVL.

The genes are TRBV2 and TRBJ2-3; 11 bases agree with TRBD2. With 7 bases clipped from V and 5 bases from J, the junction kept 8 bases outside the gene matches. This CDR3 region has 15 residues. Germline V gene data show CDR1 as SNHLY and CDR2 as FYNNEI. In nucleotides, the CDR3 is TGTGCCAGCAATATAGCGGGAGGGCCGGGAGATACGCAGTATTTT. As protein: CASNIAGGPGDTQYF.

V usage is TRBV7-3 and J usage is TRBJ1-4, with D perhaps matching TRBD1 (5 bases). The germline V gene has CDR1 SGHTA and CDR2 FQGTGA. Between the trimmed V and J ends, which lost 5 bases and 4 bases, there was a span of 14 bases. The CDR3 length is 15 residues. The CDR3 coding sequence is TGTGCCAGCAGCCCCGCGGGACCCTATAATGAAAAACTGTTTTTT. Translating gives CASSPAGPYNEKLFF.

This sequence joins TRBV5-4 and TRBJ2-7; tentative D call: TRBD2 (8 bases). V dropped 3 bases and J dropped 3 bases, with 16 bases sitting between them. Per the germline V gene, CDR1 is SGHNT and CDR2 is YYREEE (reference sequence). The CDR3 loop spans 15 amino acids. The CDR3 bases are TGTGCCAGCAGCTCCCGGGAGGGGGCAATCTACGAGCAGTACTTC. Translated: CASSSREGAIYEQYF.

CDR3 amino acids: CASSPDGSSGNTIYF. In nucleotides, the CDR3 is TGTGCCAGCAGCCCAGACGGGAGCTCTGGAAACACCATATATTTT. The chain is built from TRBV7-9 and TRBJ1-3; no clear D gene. Germline V gene lookup returns CDR1 SEHNR and CDR2 FQNEAQ (reference sequence). The CDR3 covers 15 residues. Trimming pared 5 bases from V and 0 bases from J, leaving 11 bases between.

The chain joins TRBV4-3 to TRBJ2-1; D might be TRBD1 (5 bases). The CDR3 is 15 residues long. Germline V gene sequence: CDR1 LGHNA, CDR2 YSLEER. V gave up 4 bases and J gave up 2 bases, with 12 bases separating them. CDR3 nucleotides: TGCGCCAGCAGCCCGAGCAGGGTCACCTACAATGAGCAGTTCTTC. This sequence encodes CASSPSRVTYNEQFF.